The rows below give T cell receptor beta chains drawn from one sample of a study of T-cell memory formation after mild COVID-19. From the 5' RACE reads, TCRdb called clonotypes with MiXCR, one entry per CDR3 protein. The data hold 470,000 or so distinct CDR3 sequences, with approximately 25% observed a single time. Specimen: PBMCs or a T cell subset sorted from them (not recorded which). Receptors were obtained from an adult woman who had mild COVID-19 (a few samples of this study predate the infection). Cell type and time point are not known. Both conserved end residues are part of each CDR3. A D gene is named only where the DNA matches it firmly. Size is stated for part of the rows, as once, few or many counts, or as a class when the clone is expanded.

D gene: .
clone size: .
V gene: TRBV4-3
J gene: TRBJ2-4
CDR3 protein: CASSQDHGSAIQYF
CDR3 DNA: TGCGCCAGCAGCCAAGATCATGGATCGGCCATTCAGTACTTC

D gene: .
clone size: .
V gene: TRBV29-1
J gene: TRBJ1-1
CDR3 protein: CSVYGQWENTEAFF
CDR3 DNA: TGCAGCGTTTATGGACAGTGGGAGAACACTGAAGCTTTCTTT

D gene: .
clone size: .
V gene: TRBV30
J gene: TRBJ2-1
CDR3 protein: CAWSGRVFSSYNEQFF
CDR3 DNA: TGTGCCTGGAGTGGGAGAGTTTTTAGCTCCTACAATGAGCAGTTCTTC

D gene: .
clone size: few
V gene: TRBV12-3/TRBV12-4
J gene: TRBJ2-7
CDR3 protein: CASRTDSSYEQYF
CDR3 DNA: TGTGCCAGCAGGACAGATTCCTCCTACGAGCAGTACTTC

D gene: TRBD2
clone size: .
V gene: TRBV6-5
J gene: TRBJ2-3
CDR3 protein: CASSYSLFSGVGTDTQYF
CDR3 DNA: TGTGCCAGCAGTTACTCGTTATTTAGCGGGGTAGGCACAGATACGCAGTATTTT

D gene: .
clone size: .
V gene: TRBV4-2
J gene: TRBJ1-2
CDR3 protein: CASSQDAAARIYGYTF
CDR3 DNA: TGTGCCAGCAGCCAAGATGCCGCCGCCCGTATCTATGGCTACACCTTC

D gene: .
clone size: .
V gene: TRBV12-3/TRBV12-4
J gene: TRBJ2-1
CDR3 protein: CASSLRKWNEQFF
CDR3 DNA: TGTGCCAGCAGTCTCCGGAAGTGGAATGAGCAGTTCTTC

D gene: TRBD1
clone size: .
V gene: TRBV3-1
J gene: TRBJ1-1
CDR3 protein: CASSQGGGTDEAFF
CDR3 DNA: TGTGCCAGCAGCCAAGGGGGTGGGACAGACGAAGCTTTCTTT

D gene: TRBD2
clone size: .
V gene: TRBV12-3/TRBV12-4
J gene: TRBJ2-5
CDR3 protein: CASSFNLAGTPNHQETQYF
CDR3 DNA: TGTGCCAGCAGTTTTAATCTAGCGGGGACACCCAACCACCAAGAGACCCAGTACTTC

D gene: TRBD2
clone size: many
V gene: TRBV15
J gene: TRBJ2-1
CDR3 protein: CATSRESGGSYNEQFF
CDR3 DNA: TGTGCCACCAGCAGAGAATCGGGGGGCTCCTACAATGAGCAGTTCTTC

D gene: .
clone size: many
V gene: TRBV7-2
J gene: TRBJ2-1
CDR3 protein: CASSPSRTAGNEQFF
CDR3 DNA: TGTGCCAGCAGCCCTAGTCGGACAGCCGGCAATGAGCAGTTCTTC

D gene: TRBD2
clone size: few
V gene: TRBV6-5
J gene: TRBJ2-1
CDR3 protein: CASSPALAGSYNEQFF
CDR3 DNA: TGTGCCAGCAGCCCGGCCCTAGCGGGGTCCTACAATGAGCAGTTCTTC

D gene: .
clone size: .
V gene: TRBV10-3
J gene: TRBJ1-6
CDR3 protein: CAIRTENSPLHF
CDR3 DNA: TGTGCCATCAGGACAGAGAATTCACCCCTCCACTTT

D gene: TRBD2
clone size: .
V gene: TRBV4-1
J gene: TRBJ2-2
CDR3 protein: CASSPGTSTAQLFF
CDR3 DNA: TGCGCCAGCAGCCCTGGGACTAGCACCGCCCAGCTGTTTTTT

D gene: TRBD2
clone size: .
V gene: TRBV20-1
J gene: TRBJ2-7
CDR3 protein: CSAKGLAGGEQYF
CDR3 DNA: TGCAGTGCTAAAGGACTAGCGGGGGGCGAGCAGTACTTC

D gene: .
clone size: .
V gene: TRBV12-3/TRBV12-4
J gene: TRBJ2-5
CDR3 protein: CASSSLSGVQETQYF
CDR3 DNA: TGTGCCAGCAGTTCCCTAAGCGGAGTGCAAGAGACCCAGTACTTC

D gene: .
clone size: .
V gene: TRBV7-8
J gene: TRBJ1-1
CDR3 protein: CASSLTSSAEEAFF
CDR3 DNA: TGTGCCAGCAGCCTAACCTCCAGTGCCGAGGAAGCTTTCTTT

D gene: .
clone size: few
V gene: TRBV2
J gene: TRBJ2-3
CDR3 protein: CASSAFGSRTDTQYF
CDR3 DNA: TGTGCCAGCAGTGCTTTCGGGAGCAGGACAGATACGCAGTATTTT

D gene: .
clone size: .
V gene: TRBV2
J gene: TRBJ2-7
CDR3 protein: CASSDIRGLRYEQYF
CDR3 DNA: TGTGCCAGCAGTGATATCCGGGGACTTCGCTACGAGCAGTACTTC

D gene: .
clone size: .
V gene: TRBV18
J gene: TRBJ1-1
CDR3 protein: CASSPTTDTEAFF
CDR3 DNA: TGTGCCAGCTCACCGACGACAGACACTGAAGCTTTCTTT

D gene: .
clone size: few
V gene: TRBV7-8
J gene: TRBJ2-4
CDR3 protein: CASSLPPWRRVKENIQYF
CDR3 DNA: TGTGCCAGCAGCTTACCCCCGTGGAGGCGAGTTAAGGAAAACATTCAGTACTTC

D gene: TRBD1
clone size: .
V gene: TRBV12-3/TRBV12-4
J gene: TRBJ1-2
CDR3 protein: CASSLTGLAGYGYTF
CDR3 DNA: TGTGCCAGCAGTCTGACAGGGTTGGCGGGCTATGGCTACACCTTC

D gene: .
clone size: .
V gene: TRBV12-3/TRBV12-4
J gene: TRBJ2-2
CDR3 protein: CASSYLPGELFF
CDR3 DNA: TGTGCCAGCAGTTACCTTCCCGGGGAGCTGTTTTTT

D gene: TRBD2
clone size: few
V gene: TRBV12-3/TRBV12-4
J gene: TRBJ2-2
CDR3 protein: CASSPQRGWNWTGELFF
CDR3 DNA: TGTGCCAGCAGCCCCCAGCGGGGGTGGAACTGGACCGGGGAGCTGTTTTTT

D gene: TRBD1
clone size: .
V gene: TRBV6-2/TRBV6-3
J gene: TRBJ2-2
CDR3 protein: CASSYLDREAGELFF
CDR3 DNA: TGTGCCAGCAGTTACCTGGACAGGGAAGCCGGGGAGCTGTTTTTT